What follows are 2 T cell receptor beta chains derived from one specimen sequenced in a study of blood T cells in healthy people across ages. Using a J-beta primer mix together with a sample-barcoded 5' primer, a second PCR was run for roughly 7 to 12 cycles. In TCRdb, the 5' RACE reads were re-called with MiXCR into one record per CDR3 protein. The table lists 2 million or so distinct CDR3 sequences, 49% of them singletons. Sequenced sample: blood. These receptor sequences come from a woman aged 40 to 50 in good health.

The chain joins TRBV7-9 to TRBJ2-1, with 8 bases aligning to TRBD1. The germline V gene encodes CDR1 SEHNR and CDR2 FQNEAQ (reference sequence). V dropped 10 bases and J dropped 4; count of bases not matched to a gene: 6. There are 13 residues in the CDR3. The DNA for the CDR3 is TGTGCCATCCCCGGGACAGGTTACAATGAGCAGTTCTTC. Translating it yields CAIPGTGYNEQFF.

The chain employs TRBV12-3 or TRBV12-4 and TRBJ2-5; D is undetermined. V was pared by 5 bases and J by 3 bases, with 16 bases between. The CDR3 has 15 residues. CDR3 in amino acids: CASSLNGVGKETQYF. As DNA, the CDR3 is TGTGCCAGCAGTCTTAATGGGGTAGGGAAAGAGACCCAGTACTTC.